The present entry profiles one T cell receptor beta chain with its context. Its cognate antigen is unknown. These data originate in a study of T cell responses to AZD1222 COVID-19 vaccine. Study-wide results and limits: Seropositive AZD1222 recipients at baseline numbered only 6 or 7. Repertoire sampling happened only post peak T cell response. There were mostly white British donors and more females than males, and clonal diversity was possibly underestimated.

This table comes from immunoSEQ multiplex PCR, and its TCRdb copy is limited to in-frame clones, with some not included. Seen here are under 150,000 clones, about 93% observed once, and the top ten hold roughly 0.9%. The origin of this receptor is an adult in good health. Sequenced material: peripheral blood, taken on day 0 of AZD1222 vaccination.

CDR3 region: CASSHLRAPNYGYTF. In DNA form, the CDR3 reads TGTGCCAGCAGCCATCTGAGGGCACCTAACTATGGCTACACCTTC. The chain recombines TRBV13 with TRBJ1-2; D is unresolved. This CDR3 region has 15 residues. V was clipped by 5 bases and J by 0 bases, with 13 bases between them. CDR1 and CDR2 from the germline V gene are PRHDT and FYEKMQ (reference sequence).